This T cell receptor (beta chain) was captured in a study of blood T cells in healthy people across ages. General study points: Diversity estimates drawn from one million T cells were deemed underestimates.

A remark on this clonotype: The antigen remains unidentified.

The second PCR ran roughly 7 to 12 cycles with a sample-barcoded 5' primer and J-beta primers. TCRdb re-called the 5' RACE reads through MiXCR, storing one row per CDR3 protein. The profile shows 1.6 million or so distinct CDR3 sequences, about 32% of them singletons. CDR1 is SGHVS and CDR2 is FQNEAQ in the germline V gene. J was trimmed by 3 bases and V by 3 bases; bases with no gene match: 7. The CDR3 consists of 16 residues. The material sequenced was blood. The clonotype comes from a woman aged 30 to 39 in good health. V and J are TRBV7-8 and TRBJ2-2, with 7 bases that match TRBD2. The CDR3 DNA follows: TGTGCCAGCAGCTTCCCAAGCGGGGCTGACACCGGGGAGCTGTTTTTT. Protein: CASSFPSGADTGELFF.